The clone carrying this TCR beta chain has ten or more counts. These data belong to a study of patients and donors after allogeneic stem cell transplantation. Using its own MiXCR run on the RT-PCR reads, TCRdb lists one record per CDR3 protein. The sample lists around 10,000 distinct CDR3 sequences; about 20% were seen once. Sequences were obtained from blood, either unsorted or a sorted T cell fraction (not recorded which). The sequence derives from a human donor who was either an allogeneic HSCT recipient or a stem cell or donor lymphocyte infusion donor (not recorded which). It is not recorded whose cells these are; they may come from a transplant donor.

The CDR3: CASSWTNSPLHF. Here the CDR3 DNA reads TGTGCCAGCAGTTGGACGAATTCACCCCTCCACTTT. The chain is built from TRBV6-5 and TRBJ1-6, with D uncertain. Trimming removed 4 bases from V and 7 bases from J, with 5 bases in between. CDR3 length: 12 residues. Germline-derived CDR1 and CDR2 are MNHEY and SVGAGI.